This T cell receptor beta chain was sequenced for a study of blood T cell repertoires in COVID-19. V was cut by 6 bases and J by 5 bases, with 17 bases left in between. CDR1 is MNHEY and CDR2 is SVGAGI in the germline V gene. The CDR3 sequence is 14 residues long. Some clones are missing from TCRdb's copy, which holds only in-frame ones; the method was immunoSEQ multiplex PCR. The repertoire consists of over 200,000 clones, with about 83% occurring once and the leading ten covering roughly 2.7%. Material for sequencing was peripheral blood. This TCR derives from a middle-aged woman with active or convalescent COVID-19. This rearrangement joins TRBV6-5 to TRBJ2-7; unclear D gene. The CDR3 sequence: CASSFQSQADEQYF. The CDR3, as DNA: TGTGCCAGCAGCTTCCAATCGCAGGCCGACGAGCAGTACTTC.